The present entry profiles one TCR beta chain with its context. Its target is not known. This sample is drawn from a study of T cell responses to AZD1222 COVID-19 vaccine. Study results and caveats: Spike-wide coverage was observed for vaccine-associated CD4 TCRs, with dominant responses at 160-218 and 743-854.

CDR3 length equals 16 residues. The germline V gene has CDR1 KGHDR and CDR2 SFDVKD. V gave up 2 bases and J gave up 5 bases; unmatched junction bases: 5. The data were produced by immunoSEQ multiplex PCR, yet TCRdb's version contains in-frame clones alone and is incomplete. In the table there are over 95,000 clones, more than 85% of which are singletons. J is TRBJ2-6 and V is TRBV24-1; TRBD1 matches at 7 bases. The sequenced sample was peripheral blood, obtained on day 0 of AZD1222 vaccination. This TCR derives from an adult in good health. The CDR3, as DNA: TGTGCCACCAGTGATTGGCGACAGGGCCGGGCCAACGTCCTGACTTTC. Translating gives CATSDWRQGRANVLTF.